The 20 T cell receptor beta chains presented below share a single source sample, sequenced in a study of blood T cell repertoires in COVID-19. Data came from immunoSEQ multiplex PCR; TCRdb stores just in-frame clones and leaves some out. The sample includes around 200,000 clones, less than 85% of them seen just once. The sequenced sample consisted of PBMCs or T cells enriched from blood (not recorded which). These receptors all stem from a man in his forties who had recovered from COVID-19.

The chain carries TRBV4-2 and TRBJ2-7, with D possibly being TRBD1 (6 bases). Looked up from germline, CDR1 is LGHNA and CDR2 is YNFKEQ. The CDR3 consists of 12 residues. With 2 bases removed from V and 4 bases from J, the gap between germline ends came to 6 bases. CDR3 residues: CASSQTGYEQYF. In DNA, the CDR3 is TGTGCCAGCAGCCAAACAGGGTACGAGCAGTACTTC.

This chain links TRBV4-1 with TRBJ1-4; D remains ambiguous. Trimming removed 1 base from V and 8 bases from J, with 11 bases in between. The CDR3 has 14 residues. Germline V CDR1 and CDR2: MGHRA, YSYEKL. The CDR3 DNA follows: TGCGCCAGCAGCCAAGTCCCCGGCGGGGAAAAACTGTTTTTT. Amino acids: CASSQVPGGEKLFF.

The chain carries TRBV7-8 and TRBJ2-7; 9 nucleotides line up with TRBD1. Germline values: CDR1 SGHVS, CDR2 FQNEAQ. This CDR3 comprises 16 residues. The V and J ends lost 5 bases and 0 bases, in that order; junction bases with no gene match: 8. Here the CDR3 DNA reads TGTGCCAGCAGCGTCGACCGGGACAGGGCCTCCTACGAGCAGTACTTC. It specifies CASSVDRDRASYEQYF.

CDR3 DNA: TGTGCCAGCAGCTCGACAGAAGGAAACACCATATATTTT. Its protein is CASSSTEGNTIYF. V and J are TRBV7-9 and TRBJ1-3, with D maybe TRBD1 (5 bases). The CDR3 consists of 13 residues. V was clipped by 4 bases and J by 4 bases, with 8 bases between them. Germline-derived CDR1 and CDR2 are SEHNR and FQNEAQ (reference sequence).

This clone was found once. The V gene is TRBV4-1, the J gene TRBJ2-3; a weak D match, TRBD1 (5 bases). The CDR3 length is 13 residues. Trimming took off 0 bases at V and 6 bases at J, with 7 bases between the two ends. Germline V lookup: CDR1 MGHRA, CDR2 YSYEKL. Here the CDR3 DNA reads TGCGCCAGCAGCCAAGAAGGGGCGGATACGCAGTATTTT. Translation gives CASSQEGADTQYF.

V usage is TRBV6-2 or TRBV6-3 and J usage is TRBJ2-3, with TRBD1 matching 8 bases. The ends lost 0 bases at V and 4 bases at J; junction bases unmatched: 9. This CDR3 has 17 residues. CDR1 and CDR2 from the germline V gene are MNHEY and SVGEGT. Here the CDR3 DNA reads TGTGCCAGCAGTTACTCTGCCCGGGACAGGTTATCAGATACGCAGTATTTT. This sequence encodes CASSYSARDRLSDTQYF.

The chain links TRBV11-2 to TRBJ2-1; 7 nucleotides line up with TRBD1. The CDR3 contains 16 residues. The germline gives CDR1 SGHAT, CDR2 FQNNGV. V was clipped by 7 bases and J by 5 bases; unmatched bases: 14. This CDR3 reads CASTISLGQQNNEQFF. CDR3 nucleotides: TGTGCCAGCACCATCTCTTTGGGACAGCAGAACAATGAGCAGTTCTTC.

The chain joins TRBV4-1 to TRBJ2-1; 11 nucleotides align to TRBD2. The germline V gene encodes CDR1 MGHRA and CDR2 YSYEKL. The CDR3 loop spans 17 amino acids. V gave up 6 bases and J gave up 2 bases; unmatched junction bases: 9. The CDR3 region has the DNA TGCGCCAGCAGGCCGCTAGCGGGAGGTTCGGCCTACAATGAGCAGTTCTTC. It translates to CASRPLAGGSAYNEQFF.

This clone was picked up a small number of times. CDR3 protein: CASMAGASDTQYF. CDR3 coding DNA: TGTGCCAGCATGGCGGGAGCGTCAGATACGCAGTATTTT. The chain links TRBV7-9 to TRBJ2-3; 7 bases fit TRBD2. V gave up 7 bases and J gave up 4 bases; unmatched junction bases: 5. The CDR3 has 13 amino acids. Germline-derived CDR1 and CDR2 are SEHNR and FQNEAQ (reference sequence).

The chain's CDR3 is CASSHLGSLGGQGLGSPLHF. CDR3 nucleotide sequence: TGCGCCAGCAGCCACTTGGGGTCACTGGGCGGACAGGGCCTCGGTTCACCCCTCCACTTT. V usage is TRBV4-1 and J usage is TRBJ1-6, with 8 nucleotides matching TRBD1. V lost 3 bases, J lost 9 bases, and 22 bases stayed unmatched. Per germline, CDR1 MGHRA and CDR2 YSYEKL. CDR3 length equals 20 residues.

This chain links TRBV7-2 with TRBJ2-7; D is possibly TRBD1 (5 bases). The CDR3 has 13 residues. Germline assignment: CDR1 SGHTA and CDR2 FQGNSA. Trimming left V 3 bases short and J 2 bases short, with 8 bases between. CDR3 in DNA: TGTGCCAGCAGCTTTTCAGGGACCTACGAGCAGTACTTC. This gives the protein CASSFSGTYEQYF.

The chain couples TRBV10-3 to TRBJ1-2, with D perhaps matching TRBD1 (6 bases). Trimming stripped 4 bases from V and 3 bases from J, with 15 bases between. Germline CDR1 and CDR2: ENHRY and SYGVKD. The CDR3 is made up of 15 amino acids. In DNA form, the CDR3 reads TGTGCCATCAGTGGAAACCGGGACACCGACTATGGCTACACCTTC. Translation gives CAISGNRDTDYGYTF.

The chain employs TRBV7-3 and TRBJ1-6; tentative D call: TRBD1 (5 bases). V lost 2 bases and J 8 bases, leaving 13 bases between the germline ends. Germline values: CDR1 SGHTA, CDR2 FQGTGA. The CDR3 sequence is 15 residues long. CDR3 sequence: CASSLVGGRDSPLHF. The CDR3 DNA follows: TGTGCCAGCAGCTTAGTGGGGGGAAGGGATTCACCCCTCCACTTT. The full variable domain, rest sourced from reference TRBV7-3 and TRBJ1-6, is GAGVSQTPSNKVTEKGKYVELRCDPISGHTALYWYRQSLGQGPEFLIYFQGTGAADDSGLPNDRFFAVRPEGSVSTLKIQRTERGDSAVYLCASSLVGGRDSPLHFGNGTRLTVT.

The chain employs TRBV28 and TRBJ1-2; D remains unclear. Trimming cost V 6 bases and J 10 bases, with 15 bases left between them. Germline V gives CDR1 MDHEN, CDR2 SYDVKM. This CDR3 has 12 amino acids. This CDR3 is CASSASQVPYTF. In nucleotides, the CDR3 is TGTGCCAGCAGCGCAAGTCAGGTGCCCTACACCTTC.

In DNA form, the CDR3 reads TGTGCCAGCAGTTTAAGGGGCCAGATTGAGCAGTTCTTC. Translation gives CASSLRGQIEQFF. This chain uses TRBV28 with TRBJ2-1; D is perhaps TRBD1 (5 bases). In germline, CDR1 is MDHEN, CDR2 SYDVKM. With 2 bases removed from V and 9 bases from J, the gap between germline ends came to 11 bases. The CDR3 has 13 residues. The variable domain in full, completed from reference TRBV28 and TRBJ2-1, reads DVKVTQSSRYLVKRTGEKVFLECVQDMDHENMFWYRQDPGLGLRLIYFSYDVKMKEKGDIPEGYSVSREKKERFSLILESASTNQTSMYLCASSLRGQIEQFFGPGTRLTVL.

This rearrangement joins TRBV11-2 to TRBJ1-1; D gene ambiguous. V lost 2 bases, J lost 0 bases, and 13 bases lay in between. Germline CDR1 is SGHAT and CDR2 is FQNNGV. The CDR3 is 16 amino acids. CDR3 protein: CASSLMSPRVNTEAFF. The CDR3 nucleotides read TGTGCCAGCAGCTTAATGTCACCGCGGGTGAACACTGAAGCTTTCTTT.

This chain links TRBV28 with TRBJ2-5; TRBD2 is a possible D gene (6 bases). CDR1 is MDHEN and CDR2 is SYDVKM in the germline V gene. The V end lost 5 bases, the J end lost 3 bases, and 19 bases lay between the germline ends. The CDR3 length is 16 residues. The CDR3 reads CASSLWGDGREETQYF. CDR3 sequence (DNA): TGTGCCAGCAGTCTCTGGGGGGACGGGCGGGAAGAGACCCAGTACTTC.

In DNA form, the CDR3 reads TGCAGTGCTAGTGCGACAGGGGGCCGGGAAAAACTGTTTTTT. It encodes CSASATGGREKLFF. J is TRBJ1-4 and V is TRBV20-1, with TRBD1 matching 10 bases. Losses at the gene ends were 3 bases for V and 8 bases for J; bases not matched to a gene: 6. The germline CDR1 and CDR2 sequences are DFQATT and SNEGSKA (reference sequence). This CDR3 has 14 residues.

The rearrangement uses TRBV3-1 (or the pseudogene TRBV3-2) and TRBJ2-5; D gene ambiguous. CDR3 length: 15 residues. V lost 1 base and J lost 1, with 10 bases in between. Germline assignment: CDR1 LGHDT and CDR2 YNNKEL (reference sequence). The CDR3 spells CASSQVIQLQETQYF. The CDR3 DNA sequence: TGTGCCAGCAGCCAAGTCATACAGCTCCAAGAGACCCAGTACTTC.

This sequence joins TRBV19 and TRBJ1-2; possible D gene TRBD1, 5 bases. V was pared by 6 bases and J by 8 bases, with 25 bases between. There are 16 residues in the CDR3. Germline V gives CDR1 LNHDA, CDR2 SQIVND (reference sequence). The CDR3 spells CASSPTSRGSGLGYTF. The DNA of the CDR3 is TGTGCCAGTAGCCCTACCAGTAGGGGATCAGGCTTAGGCTACACCTTC.